This T cell receptor beta chain was identified in a study of T-cell memory formation after mild COVID-19. About the research overall: TCR clusters largely stayed donor specific.

This CDR3 spans 14 amino acids. The V and J ends lost 1 base and 5 bases, in that order; junction bases with no gene match: 3. Germline V gene sequence: CDR1 LGHNA, CDR2 YSLEER. This clonotype was counted only a few times. Each CDR3 protein gets one entry after TCRdb re-called the 5' RACE reads with MiXCR. This sample has roughly 100,000 distinct CDR3 sequences, with about 18% found just once. Sequencing was performed on PBMCs or a T cell subset sorted from them (not recorded which). The chain recombines TRBV4-3 with TRBJ2-3; 7 bases match TRBD2. The receptor was derived from an adult woman who had mild COVID-19 (a few samples of this study predate the infection). Cell type and time point are not known. The CDR3, as DNA: TGCGCCAGCAGCCAAGGACTAGCATTAGATACGCAGTATTTT. This sequence encodes CASSQGLALDTQYF.